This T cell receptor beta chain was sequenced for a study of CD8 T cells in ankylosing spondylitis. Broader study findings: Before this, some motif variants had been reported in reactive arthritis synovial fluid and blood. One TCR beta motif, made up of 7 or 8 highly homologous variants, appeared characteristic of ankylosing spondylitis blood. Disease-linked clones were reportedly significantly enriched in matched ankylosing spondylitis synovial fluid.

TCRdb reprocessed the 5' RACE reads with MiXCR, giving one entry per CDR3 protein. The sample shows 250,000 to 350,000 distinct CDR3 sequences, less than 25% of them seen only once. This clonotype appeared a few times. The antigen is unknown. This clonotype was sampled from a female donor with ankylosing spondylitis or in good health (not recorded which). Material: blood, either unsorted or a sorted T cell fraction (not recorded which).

The CDR3 reads CSAAQMVGLGYTF. In DNA, the CDR3 is TGCAGTGCTGCTCAAATGGTGGGTCTTGGCTACACCTTC. This chain links TRBV20-1 with TRBJ1-2; unclear D gene. V was pared by 5 bases and J by 7 bases, with 17 bases between. The length of the CDR3 is 13 residues. Looked up from germline, CDR1 is DFQATT and CDR2 is SNEGSKA (reference sequence).